What follows describes a single TCR beta chain. The target antigen is unknown. The CDR3 length is 13 residues. The V gene's germline CDR1 is LGHNA and CDR2 YNFKEQ. V was shortened by 7 bases and J by 7 bases, with 16 bases between the two germline ends. These data are taken from a study of cytomegalovirus exposure and HLA in healthy donors. The PCR was carried out with 60 Vbeta primers and 13 Jbeta primers. The protocol was immunoSEQ multiplex PCR, while the TCRdb copy is restricted to in-frame clones and leaves out a portion. Among about 150,000 clones listed, roughly 80% were seen once. The study, taken as a whole, reports: In an earlier analysis, about 87% or about 30%: the productive usage of most TCR beta V segments. With later analysis, a missense DCLRE1C variant became linked to TCR beta V- and J-gene trimming.

V and J are TRBV4-2 and TRBJ1-2; D call uncertain. Sequencing was carried out using PBMCs. The sequence derives from a woman in her thirties or forties in good health and CMV-seronegative. CDR3 loop: CASTYGEAAGYTF. CDR3 in DNA: TGTGCCAGCACCTATGGGGAGGCGGCTGGCTACACCTTC.